This T cell receptor (beta chain) was profiled in a study of T cell responses to AZD1222 COVID-19 vaccine. Findings of the study overall: The donors showed a predominance of white British ancestry and of females, with possible underestimation of clonal diversity. Per reports, nearly half of all spike-specific TCRs target regions that are unmutated in variants. Samples come after the peak T cell response, not at day 14.

This clone has a single count. Its antigen remains unknown. TCRdb's copy holds only in-frame clones and misses some; the assay was immunoSEQ multiplex PCR. The sample records fewer than 70,000 clones, over 85% being singletons. V was trimmed by 5 bases and J by 3 bases, leaving 17 bases between them. The CDR3 runs 16 residues. Germline-derived CDR1 and CDR2 are MNHNY and SVGAGI (reference sequence). The gene calls are TRBV6-6 and TRBJ1-5, with a weak D call TRBD1 (5 bases). This TCR was sampled from an adult in good health. The starting material was peripheral blood, obtained on day 0 of AZD1222 vaccination. The CDR3 nucleotides read TGTGCCAGCAGTCCCCTGGGCAGGGTTAACAATCAGCCCCAGCATTTT. This sequence encodes CASSPLGRVNNQPQHF.